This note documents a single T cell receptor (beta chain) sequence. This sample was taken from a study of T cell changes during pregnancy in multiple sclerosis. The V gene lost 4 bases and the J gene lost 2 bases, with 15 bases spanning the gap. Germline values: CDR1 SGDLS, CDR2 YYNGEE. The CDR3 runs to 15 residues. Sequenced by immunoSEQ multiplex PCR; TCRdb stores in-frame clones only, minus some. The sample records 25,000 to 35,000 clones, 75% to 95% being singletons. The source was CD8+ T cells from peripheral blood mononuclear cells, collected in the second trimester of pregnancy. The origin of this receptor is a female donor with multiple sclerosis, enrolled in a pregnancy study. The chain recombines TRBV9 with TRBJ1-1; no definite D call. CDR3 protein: CASSYWAEQNTEAFF. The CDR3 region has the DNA TGTGCCAGCAGCTATTGGGCAGAGCAAAACACTGAAGCTTTCTTT.